The 8 T cell receptor beta chains below come from one sample, sequenced in a study of technical replicates of blood from several donors. Some clones are missing from TCRdb's copy, which holds only in-frame ones; the method was immunoSEQ multiplex PCR. The sample lists over 55,000 clones, 90% to 95% occurring once. The specimen sequenced was PBMCs. The receptor set was obtained from a human donor in good health. Some clones in this sample may be carry-over from other donors' samples.

V usage is TRBV7-2 and J usage is TRBJ2-3; 11 bases match TRBD2. Germline V gives CDR1 SGHTA, CDR2 FQGNSA. Unmatched junction bases numbered 10, after V lost 1 base and J lost 4 bases. The CDR3 spans 18 residues. CDR3 in amino acids: CASSLVFSSGGRADTQYF. CDR3 coding DNA: TGTGCCAGCAGCTTAGTCTTCTCTAGCGGGGGGCGCGCAGATACGCAGTATTTT. The full variable domain, completed using reference TRBV7-2 and TRBJ2-3, is GAGVSQSPSNKVTEKGKDVELRCDPISGHTALYWYRQSLGQGLEFLIYFQGNSAPDKSGLPSDRFSAERTGGSVSTLTIQRTQQEDSAVYLCASSLVFSSGGRADTQYFGPGTRLTVL.

The chain joins TRBV7-2 to TRBJ1-1; TRBD1 aligns across 7 bases. Germline lookup yields CDR1 SGHTA and CDR2 FQGNSA. The V and J ends lost 3 bases and 4 bases, in that order; junction bases with no gene match: 8. The CDR3 has 15 residues. The CDR3 sequence is CASSFFTSGGTEAFF. CDR3 bases: TGTGCCAGCAGCTTCTTTACCTCAGGGGGCACTGAAGCTTTCTTT. Complete variable domain (other parts from reference TRBV7-2 and TRBJ1-1): GAGVSQSPSNKVTEKGKDVELRCDPISGHTALYWYRQSLGQGLEFLIYFQGNSAPDKSGLPSDRFSAERTGGSVSTLTIQRTQQEDSAVYLCASSFFTSGGTEAFFGQGTRLTVV.

This sequence joins TRBV4-3 and TRBJ1-4; no definite D call. The CDR3 sequence is 13 residues long. Germline CDR1 is LGHNA and CDR2 is YSLEER. Trimming cost V 0 bases and J 8 bases, with 7 bases left between them. CDR3 loop: CASSQEPREKLFF. The DNA for the CDR3 is TGCGCCAGCAGCCAAGAGCCTCGGGAAAAACTGTTTTTT.

This clone was seen just once. The chain couples TRBV6-5 to TRBJ2-7; unclear D gene. This CDR3 comprises 13 residues. Germline lookup yields CDR1 MNHEY and CDR2 SVGAGI. V was clipped by 2 bases and J by 7 bases, with 12 bases between them. This chain's CDR3 is CASSYTRLSEQYF. The CDR3 DNA reads as TGTGCCAGCAGTTACACCCGGTTATCAGAGCAGTACTTC.

CDR3 residues: CASSLPGLVNEQYF. The CDR3 DNA is TGTGCCAGCTCATTACCGGGACTAGTCAACGAGCAGTACTTC. This chain links TRBV18 with TRBJ2-7; TRBD2 matches 8 bases. After removal of 5 bases from V and 5 bases from J, the junction contained 8 bases not matched to a gene. This CDR3 is built from 14 residues. Germline V gene sequence: CDR1 KGHSH, CDR2 LQKENI.

The chain's CDR3 is CASRTTGAGEQYF. Here the CDR3 DNA reads TGTGCCAGCCGAACGACAGGGGCCGGGGAGCAGTACTTC. The chain recombines TRBV7-2 with TRBJ2-7, with 8 bases matching TRBD1. The CDR3 length is 13 residues. Per the germline V gene, CDR1 is SGHTA and CDR2 is FQGNSA. After removal of 8 bases from V and 7 bases from J, the junction contained 10 bases not matched to a gene.

The rearrangement uses TRBV4-3 and TRBJ1-1; D is uncertain. The germline V gene has CDR1 LGHNA and CDR2 YSLEER. The CDR3 length is 17 residues. V was cut by 1 base and J by 4 bases, with 19 bases left in between. In nucleotides, the CDR3 is TGCGCCAGCAGCCAAGGTGCCGGGTCGGCGGTTAGCACTGAAGCTTTCTTT. Its translation is CASSQGAGSAVSTEAFF.

The chain carries TRBV7-9 and TRBJ1-4; 9 nucleotides agree with TRBD1. V shed 1 base, J shed 5 bases, and the junction held 5 bases outside the gene matches. Germline loops: CDR1 SEHNR, CDR2 FQNEAQ (reference sequence). The CDR3 length is 16 residues. The CDR3 coding sequence is TGTGCCAGCAGCTTAGTGACAGGGGGAAAAAATGAAAAACTGTTTTTT. It translates to CASSLVTGGKNEKLFF.